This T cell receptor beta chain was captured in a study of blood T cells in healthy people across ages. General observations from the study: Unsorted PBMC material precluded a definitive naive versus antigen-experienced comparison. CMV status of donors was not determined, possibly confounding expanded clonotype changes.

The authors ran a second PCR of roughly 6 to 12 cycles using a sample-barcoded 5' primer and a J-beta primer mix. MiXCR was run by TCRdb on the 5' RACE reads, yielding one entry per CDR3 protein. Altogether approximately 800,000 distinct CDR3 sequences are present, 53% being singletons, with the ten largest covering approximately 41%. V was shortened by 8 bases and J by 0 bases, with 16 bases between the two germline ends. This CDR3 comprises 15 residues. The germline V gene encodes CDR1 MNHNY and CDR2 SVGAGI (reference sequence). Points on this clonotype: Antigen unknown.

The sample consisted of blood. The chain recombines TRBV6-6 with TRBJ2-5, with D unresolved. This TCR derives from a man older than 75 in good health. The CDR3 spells CASLPHEGYQETQYF. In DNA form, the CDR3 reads TGTGCCAGCCTGCCCCACGAAGGGTACCAAGAGACCCAGTACTTC.